This TCR beta chain was profiled in a study of T cells in Graves' hyperthyroidism and ophthalmopathy. Trimming removed 1 base at V and 4 bases at J, with 11 bases between. Germline V gene data show CDR1 as SGHNT and CDR2 as YYREEE (reference sequence). The CDR3 is made up of 14 amino acids. RNA transcripts gave rise to amplified TCR beta CDR3 regions. With the HTBI primer set, the TCR CDR3 went through a first round of RT-PCR. TCRdb processed the multiplex PCR reads anew with MiXCR; each CDR3 protein has one entry. The data hold about 500,000 distinct CDR3 sequences, with approximately 17% observed a single time. This clonotype occurred a few times.

This clonotype was sampled from a woman aged 18 to 35 with Graves' ophthalmopathy. V is TRBV5-4 and J is TRBJ1-2; tentatively, D is TRBD1 (5 bases). The sample consisted of blood. Here the CDR3 reads CASSLLGETYGYTF. The CDR3 DNA reads TGTGCCAGCAGCTTGCTGGGGGAGACCTATGGCTACACCTTC.